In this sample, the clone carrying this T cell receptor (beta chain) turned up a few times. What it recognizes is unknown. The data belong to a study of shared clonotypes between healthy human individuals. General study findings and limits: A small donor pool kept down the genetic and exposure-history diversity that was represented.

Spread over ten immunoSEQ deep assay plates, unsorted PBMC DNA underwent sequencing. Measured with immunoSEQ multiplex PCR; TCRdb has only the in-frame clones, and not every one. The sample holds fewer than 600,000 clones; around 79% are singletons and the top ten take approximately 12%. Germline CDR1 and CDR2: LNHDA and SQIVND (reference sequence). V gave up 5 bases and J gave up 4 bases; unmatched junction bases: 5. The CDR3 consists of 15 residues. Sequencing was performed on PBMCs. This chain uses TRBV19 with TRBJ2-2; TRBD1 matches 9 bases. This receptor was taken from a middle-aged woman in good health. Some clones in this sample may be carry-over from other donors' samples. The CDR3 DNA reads TGTGCCAGTAGTCCGGGACAGGGTGGCACCGGGGAGCTGTTTTTT. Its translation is CASSPGQGGTGELFF.